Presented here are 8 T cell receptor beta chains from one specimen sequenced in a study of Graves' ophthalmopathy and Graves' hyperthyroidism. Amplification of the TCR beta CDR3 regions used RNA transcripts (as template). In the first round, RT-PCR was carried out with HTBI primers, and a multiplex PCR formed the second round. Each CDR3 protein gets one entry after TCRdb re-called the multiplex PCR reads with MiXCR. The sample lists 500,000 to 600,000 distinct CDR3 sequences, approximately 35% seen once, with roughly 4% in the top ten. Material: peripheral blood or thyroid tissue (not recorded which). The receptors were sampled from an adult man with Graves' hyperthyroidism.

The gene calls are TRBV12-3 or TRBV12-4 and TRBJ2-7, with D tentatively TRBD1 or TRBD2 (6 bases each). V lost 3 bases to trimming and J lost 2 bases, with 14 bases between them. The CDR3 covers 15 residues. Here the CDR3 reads CASSFSGEGAYEQYF. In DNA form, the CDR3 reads TGTGCCAGCAGTTTTAGCGGCGAGGGGGCCTACGAGCAGTACTTC.

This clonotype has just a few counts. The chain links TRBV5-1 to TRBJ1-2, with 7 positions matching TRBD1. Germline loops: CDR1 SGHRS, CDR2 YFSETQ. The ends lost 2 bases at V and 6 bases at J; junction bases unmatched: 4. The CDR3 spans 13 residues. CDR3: CASSFDREDGYTF. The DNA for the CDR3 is TGCGCCAGCAGCTTCGACAGGGAGGATGGCTACACCTTC.

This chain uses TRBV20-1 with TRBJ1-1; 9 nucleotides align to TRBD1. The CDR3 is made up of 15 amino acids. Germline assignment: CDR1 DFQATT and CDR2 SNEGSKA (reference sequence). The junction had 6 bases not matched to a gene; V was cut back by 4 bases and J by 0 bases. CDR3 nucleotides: TGCAGTGCTATTCGGACAGGGGCCCTGAACACTGAAGCTTTCTTT. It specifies CSAIRTGALNTEAFF.

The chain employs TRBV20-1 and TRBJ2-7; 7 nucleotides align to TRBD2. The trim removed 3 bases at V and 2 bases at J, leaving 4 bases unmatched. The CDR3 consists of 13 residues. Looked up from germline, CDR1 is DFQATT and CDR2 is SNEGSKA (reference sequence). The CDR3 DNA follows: TGCAGTGCTAGGCTAGCGGAACCCTACGAGCAGTACTTC. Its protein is CSARLAEPYEQYF.

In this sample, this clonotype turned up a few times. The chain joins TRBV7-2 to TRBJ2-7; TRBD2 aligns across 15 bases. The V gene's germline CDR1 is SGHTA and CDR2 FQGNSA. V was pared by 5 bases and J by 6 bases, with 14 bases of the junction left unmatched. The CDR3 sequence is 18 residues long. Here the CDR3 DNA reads TGTGCCAGCAGCCTAGGACTAGCGGGGGGGCCATCGGGGGGCGAGCAGTACTTC. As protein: CASSLGLAGGPSGGEQYF.

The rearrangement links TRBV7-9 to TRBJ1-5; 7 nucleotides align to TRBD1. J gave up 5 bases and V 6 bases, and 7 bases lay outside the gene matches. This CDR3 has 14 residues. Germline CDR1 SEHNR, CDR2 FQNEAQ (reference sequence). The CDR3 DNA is TGTGCCAGCAGTCCACAGGGGAATTATCAGCCCCAGCATTTT. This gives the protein CASSPQGNYQPQHF.

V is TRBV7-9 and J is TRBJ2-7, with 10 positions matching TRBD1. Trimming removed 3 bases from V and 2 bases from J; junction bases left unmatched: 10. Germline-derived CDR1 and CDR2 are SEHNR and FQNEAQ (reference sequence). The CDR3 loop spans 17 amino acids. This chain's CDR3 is CASSFRDRGVMAYEQYF. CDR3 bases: TGTGCCAGCAGCTTCCGGGACAGGGGAGTAATGGCCTACGAGCAGTACTTC.

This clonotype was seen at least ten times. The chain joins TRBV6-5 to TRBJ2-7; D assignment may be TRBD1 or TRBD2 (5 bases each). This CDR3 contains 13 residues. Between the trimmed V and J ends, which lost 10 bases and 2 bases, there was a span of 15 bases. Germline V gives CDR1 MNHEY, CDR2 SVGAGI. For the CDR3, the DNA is TGTGCCACCTCCGGGACGGATACCTACGAGCAGTACTTC. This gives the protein CATSGTDTYEQYF.